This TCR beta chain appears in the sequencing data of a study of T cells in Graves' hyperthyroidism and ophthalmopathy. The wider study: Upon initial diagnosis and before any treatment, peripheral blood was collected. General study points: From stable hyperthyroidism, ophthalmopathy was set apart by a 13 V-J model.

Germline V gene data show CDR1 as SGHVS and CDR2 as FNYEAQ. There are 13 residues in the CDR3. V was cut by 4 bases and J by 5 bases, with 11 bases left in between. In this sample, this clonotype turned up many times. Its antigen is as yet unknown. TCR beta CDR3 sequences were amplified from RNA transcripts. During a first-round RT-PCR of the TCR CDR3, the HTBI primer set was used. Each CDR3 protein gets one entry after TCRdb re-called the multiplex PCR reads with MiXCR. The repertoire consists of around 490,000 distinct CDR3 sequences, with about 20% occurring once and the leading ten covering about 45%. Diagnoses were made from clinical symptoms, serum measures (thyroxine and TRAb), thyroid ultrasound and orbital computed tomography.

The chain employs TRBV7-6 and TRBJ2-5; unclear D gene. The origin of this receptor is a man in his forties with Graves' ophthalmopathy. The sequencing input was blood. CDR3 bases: TGTGCCAGCAGCTCCCACCTGACGGAGACCCAGTACTTC. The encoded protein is CASSSHLTETQYF.